One sample yielded the 7 T cell receptor beta chains listed below, sequenced in a study of control samples from healthy donors and cancer patients. The repertoire was sequenced with immunoSEQ multiplex PCR; TCRdb's copy has only in-frame clones and lacks some. Of about 170,000 clones in the sample, about 90% were seen once. The sequenced sample was blood. The receptors were gathered from a woman in her forties in good health.

V and J are TRBV18 and TRBJ1-1; 8 nucleotides match TRBD1. The ends lost 1 base at V and 6 bases at J; junction bases unmatched: 4. The V gene's germline CDR1 is KGHSH and CDR2 LQKENI. The CDR3 loop spans 14 amino acids. The CDR3 sequence is CASSPQDRVAEAFF. The CDR3 region has the DNA TGTGCCAGCTCACCACAGGACAGGGTGGCTGAAGCTTTCTTT.

V is TRBV28 and J is TRBJ2-7; 8 bases line up with TRBD1. CDR1 is MDHEN and CDR2 is SYDVKM in the germline V gene. The CDR3 is 12 amino acids. The ends lost 10 bases at V and 2 bases at J; junction bases unmatched: 4. CDR3 loop: CATKQGAYEQYF. The CDR3 nucleotides are TGTGCCACCAAACAGGGGGCCTACGAGCAGTACTTC.

CDR3 in DNA: TGCGCCAGCAGTCCTGTGACGGGGGGGTGGTGGAATGAGCAGTTCTTC. Its translation: CASSPVTGGWWNEQFF. This chain connects TRBV4-1 to TRBJ2-1; 8 nucleotides align to TRBD2. The CDR3 spans 16 residues. The germline V gene has CDR1 MGHRA and CDR2 YSYEKL. Trimming took 6 bases from V and 7 from J; bases not matched to a gene: 14.

The chain joins TRBV19 to TRBJ2-1; D not certain. The CDR3 covers 17 residues. Germline loops: CDR1 LNHDA, CDR2 SQIVND (reference sequence). V was pared by 0 bases and J by 1 base, with 13 bases between. The CDR3 nucleotides are TGTGCCAGTAGTATAGATCGGAAGCTGAGTTCCTACAATGAGCAGTTCTTC. It is translated as CASSIDRKLSSYNEQFF.

V is TRBV27 and J is TRBJ2-5; no reliable D call. The CDR3 covers 14 residues. The germline gives CDR1 MNHEY, CDR2 SMNVEV (reference sequence). The V end lost 3 bases, the J end lost 1 base, and 9 bases lay between the germline ends. This CDR3 is CASSFGHAQETQYF. As DNA, the CDR3 is TGTGCCAGCAGTTTTGGGCACGCCCAAGAGACCCAGTACTTC.

This clone was detected only a few times. The chain joins TRBV4-1 to TRBJ1-1, with D possibly being TRBD1 (5 bases). The length of the CDR3 is 16 residues. The V end was cut by 4 bases, the J end by 0 bases, with 15 bases between. Germline CDR1 and CDR2: MGHRA and YSYEKL. CDR3: CASSPRGNIVNTEAFF. CDR3 DNA: TGCGCCAGCAGCCCTCGGGGGAACATAGTGAACACTGAAGCTTTCTTT.

CDR3 sequence reads: CASSIDLSTGREQYF. The DNA for the CDR3 is TGTGCCAGTAGTATAGATCTATCGACAGGTCGGGAGCAGTACTTC. The chain has TRBV19 and TRBJ2-7, with TRBD1 as a possible D gene (6 bases). The CDR3 is 15 amino acids. Germline V gene data show CDR1 as LNHDA and CDR2 as SQIVND (reference sequence). The V end lost 0 bases, the J end lost 7 bases, and 16 bases lay between the germline ends.